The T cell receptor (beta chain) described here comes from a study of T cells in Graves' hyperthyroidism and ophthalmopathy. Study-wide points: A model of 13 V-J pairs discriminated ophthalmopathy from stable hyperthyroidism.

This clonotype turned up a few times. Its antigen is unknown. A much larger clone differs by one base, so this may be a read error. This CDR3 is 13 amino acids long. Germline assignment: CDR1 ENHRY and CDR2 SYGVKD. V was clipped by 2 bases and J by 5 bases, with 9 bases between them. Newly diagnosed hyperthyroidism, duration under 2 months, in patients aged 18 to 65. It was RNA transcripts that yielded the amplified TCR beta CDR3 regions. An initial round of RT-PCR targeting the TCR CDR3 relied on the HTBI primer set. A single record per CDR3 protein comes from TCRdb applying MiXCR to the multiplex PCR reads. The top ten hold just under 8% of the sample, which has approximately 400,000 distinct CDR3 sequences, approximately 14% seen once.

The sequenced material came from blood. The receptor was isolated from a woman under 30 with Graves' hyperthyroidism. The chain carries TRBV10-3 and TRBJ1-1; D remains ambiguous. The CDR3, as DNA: TGTGCCATCAGTGAGGGCCGGAGGACTGAAGCTTTCTTT. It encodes CAISEGRRTEAFF.